The 10 T cell receptor beta chains presented below share a single source sample, sequenced in a study of shared clonotypes between healthy human individuals. Method: immunoSEQ multiplex PCR; TCRdb's copy keeps in-frame clones and lacks some. Among some 660,000 clones listed, approximately 73% were seen once. Sequenced sample: memory CD4+ T cells sorted from blood. Regarding subset: CD45RA-negative fraction. The receptor source for this set is a woman aged 30 to 39 in good health.

This chain links TRBV4-2 with TRBJ1-2; D is unclear. V gave up 1 base and J gave up 5 bases, with 8 bases separating them. CDR1 is LGHNA, CDR2 YNFKEQ, per germline. There are 13 residues in the CDR3. CDR3 sequence reads: CASSQGPNYGYTF. CDR3 in DNA: TGTGCCAGCAGCCAAGGTCCCAATTATGGCTACACCTTC.

The CDR3 here is CASSVTGYTGELFF. In DNA form, the CDR3 reads TGTGCCAGCAGCGTGACAGGGTACACCGGGGAGCTGTTTTTT. The chain recombines TRBV5-4 with TRBJ2-2; TRBD1 agrees at 7 bases. The ends lost 4 bases at V and 3 bases at J; junction bases unmatched: 3. This CDR3 is 14 amino acids long. CDR1 and CDR2 from the germline V gene are SGHNT and YYREEE (reference sequence).

The genes are TRBV28 and TRBJ1-5; D is unclear. This CDR3 region has 13 residues. V was trimmed by 3 bases and J by 8 bases, leaving 11 bases between them. Germline CDR1 MDHEN, CDR2 SYDVKM. CDR3 bases: TGTGCCAGCAGTTTCCCTACGGTGGAGCCCCAGCATTTT. It codes for CASSFPTVEPQHF.

The V call is TRBV6-5, the J call TRBJ2-7, with a possible D match to TRBD2 (6 bases). V lost 5 bases to trimming and J lost 0 bases, with 14 bases between them. Germline lookup yields CDR1 MNHEY and CDR2 SVGAGI. The CDR3 is made up of 15 amino acids. CDR3 nucleotide sequence: TGTGCCAGCAGTCCAATAGCGGATAGCTCCTACGAGCAGTACTTC. It is translated as CASSPIADSSYEQYF.

This clone has at least ten counts. The sample holds other DNA sequences that translate to the same CDR3. The J gene is TRBJ1-2, the V gene TRBV5-4, with D perhaps TRBD1 (6 bases). V was cut by 1 base and J by 4 bases, with 8 bases left in between. The CDR3 contains 13 residues. CDR1 is SGHNT and CDR2 is YYREEE in the germline V gene (reference sequence). The CDR3 DNA reads as TGTGCCAGCAGCTTGCTGACAGGCTATGGCTACACCTTC. Translating gives CASSLLTGYGYTF.

The V call is TRBV14, the J call TRBJ1-2; TRBD1 aligns across 7 bases. CDR1 is SGHDN and CDR2 is FVKESK in the germline V gene. CDR3 size: 14 residues. V shed 3 bases, J shed 4 bases, and the junction held 5 bases outside the gene matches. CDR3 sequence reads: CASSQTGTAYGYTF. Here the CDR3 DNA reads TGTGCCAGCAGCCAGACCGGGACAGCCTATGGCTACACCTTC.

About this clone: Other DNA sequences in the same sample also yield this CDR3. V usage is TRBV7-2 and J usage is TRBJ2-5, with TRBD1 matching over 9 bases. The V gene's germline CDR1 is SGHTA and CDR2 FQGNSA. There are 14 residues in the CDR3. V trimming: 3 bases; J trimming: 2 bases; junction bases outside the gene matches: 1. CDR3 sequence reads: CASSLDRGQETQYF. In DNA form, the CDR3 reads TGTGCCAGCAGCTTGGACAGGGGACAAGAGACCCAGTACTTC.

This clone was seen once. The chain uses TRBV28 and TRBJ2-5; D uncertain. Germline V gene data show CDR1 as MDHEN and CDR2 as SYDVKM. V shed 3 bases and J shed 6 bases, with 14 bases lying between them. The CDR3 runs to 14 residues. This chain's CDR3 is CASSFQRHEKTQYF. The DNA for the CDR3 is TGTGCCAGCAGTTTCCAACGACACGAGAAGACCCAGTACTTC.

The CDR3 DNA is TGTGCCAGCAGTGAAGAGGGGGCACTGGAAGCTTTCTTT. Residues: CASSEEGALEAFF. V gene TRBV25-1 combines with J gene TRBJ1-1; the match to TRBD1 covers 7 bases. The germline V gene encodes CDR1 MGHDK and CDR2 SYGVNS. Unmatched junction bases numbered 5, after V lost 2 bases and J lost 8 bases. CDR3 size: 13 residues.

V is TRBV15 and J is TRBJ2-5; possible D gene TRBD2, 6 bases. Germline assignment: CDR1 LNHNV and CDR2 YYDKDF (reference sequence). V was trimmed by 0 bases and J by 9 bases, leaving 14 bases between them. CDR3 length: 14 residues. The CDR3 is CATSREYAGRPQYF. CDR3 coding DNA: TGTGCCACCAGCAGAGAGTACGCGGGGAGGCCCCAGTACTTC.